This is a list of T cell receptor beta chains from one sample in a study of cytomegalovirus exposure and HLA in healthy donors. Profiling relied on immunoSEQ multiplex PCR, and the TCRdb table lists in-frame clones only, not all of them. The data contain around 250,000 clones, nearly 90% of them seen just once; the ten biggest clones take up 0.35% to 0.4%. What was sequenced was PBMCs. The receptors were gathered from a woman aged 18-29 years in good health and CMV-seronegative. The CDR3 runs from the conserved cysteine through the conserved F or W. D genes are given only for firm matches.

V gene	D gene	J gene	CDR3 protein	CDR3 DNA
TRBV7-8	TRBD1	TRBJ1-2	CASSSQTGANYGYTF	TGTGCCAGCAGCTCCCAGACAGGGGCTAACTATGGCTACACCTTC
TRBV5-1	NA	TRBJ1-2	CASRGVERAGANYGYTF	TGCGCCAGCAGAGGGGTCGAGCGGGCTGGAGCTAACTATGGCTACACCTTC
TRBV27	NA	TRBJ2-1	CASSLRGPVNEQFF	TGTGCCAGCAGTTTGCGGGGACCCGTCAATGAGCAGTTCTTC
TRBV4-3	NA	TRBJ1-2	CASSQVNRGDYGYTF	TGCGCCAGCAGCCAAGTTAATAGAGGTGACTATGGCTACACCTTC
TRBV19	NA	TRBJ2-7	CASSISPNEQYF	TGTGCCAGTAGTATTAGCCCTAACGAGCAGTACTTC
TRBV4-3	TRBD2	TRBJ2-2	CASSQVTGGPTAGELFF	TGCGCCAGCAGCCAAGTGACGGGGGGGCCGACGGCCGGGGAGCTGTTTTTT
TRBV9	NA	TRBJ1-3	CASSVATTGHSGNTIYF	TGTGCCAGCAGCGTAGCTACGACCGGACACTCTGGAAACACCATATATTTT
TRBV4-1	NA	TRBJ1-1	CASSPGDTEAFF	TGCGCCAGCAGCCCAGGGGACACTGAAGCTTTCTTT
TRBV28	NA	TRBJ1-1	CAILRGTNTEAFF	TGTGCCATCCTCAGGGGCACGAACACTGAAGCTTTCTTT
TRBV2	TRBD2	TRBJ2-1	CASSEWATSSNEQFF	TGTGCCAGCAGTGAATGGGCGACTAGCAGCAATGAGCAGTTCTTC
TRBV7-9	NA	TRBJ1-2	CASSTQTGTYGGYTF	TGTGCCAGCAGCACTCAGACAGGAACCTATGGTGGCTACACCTTC
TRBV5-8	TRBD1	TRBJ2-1	CASSLQDREFNEQFF	TGTGCCAGCAGCCTCCAGGACAGGGAATTCAATGAGCAGTTCTTC
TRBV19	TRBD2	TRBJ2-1	CASRVAGGNYNEQFF	TGTGCCAGTAGGGTAGCGGGGGGGAACTACAATGAGCAGTTCTTC
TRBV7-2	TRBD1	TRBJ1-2	CASSRQGSSYGYTF	TGTGCCAGCAGCCGACAGGGGTCCTCCTATGGCTACACCTTC